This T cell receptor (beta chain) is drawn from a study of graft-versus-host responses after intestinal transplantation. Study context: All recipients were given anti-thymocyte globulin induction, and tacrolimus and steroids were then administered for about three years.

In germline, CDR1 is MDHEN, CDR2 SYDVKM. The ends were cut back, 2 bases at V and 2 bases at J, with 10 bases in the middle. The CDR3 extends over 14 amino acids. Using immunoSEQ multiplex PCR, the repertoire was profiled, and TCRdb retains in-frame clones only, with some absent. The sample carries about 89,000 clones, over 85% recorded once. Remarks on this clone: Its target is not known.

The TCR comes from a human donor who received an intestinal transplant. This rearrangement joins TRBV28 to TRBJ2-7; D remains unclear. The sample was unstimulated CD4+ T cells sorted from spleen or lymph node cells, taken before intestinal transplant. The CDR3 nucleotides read TGTGCCAGCAGTTTACCCGGTTCAGCCTACGAGCAGTACTTC. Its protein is CASSLPGSAYEQYF.